Listed below are T cell receptor beta chains from one sample, sequenced in a study of blood T cell repertoires in COVID-19. The protocol was immunoSEQ multiplex PCR, while the TCRdb copy is restricted to in-frame clones and leaves out a portion. The profile covers about 200,000 clones, with roughly 88% appearing a single time and around 6% taken by the ten largest. The sequenced sample consisted of PBMCs or T cells enriched from blood (not recorded which). The receptors stem from a man aged 35 to 55 with acute COVID-19. CDR3s include the opening cysteine and the closing phenylalanine or tryptophan. Each record gives: J gene, D gene, clone size, CDR3 length, V gene, CDR3 protein, CDR3 DNA. D genes are given only for firm matches. Only part of the rows carry a size: once, few, many, or a class if the clone is expanded.

>TRBJ1-1|TRBD1|NA|14|TRBV5-4
CASSLQGANTEAFF
TGTGCCAGCAGTCTACAGGGGGCGAATACTGAAGCTTTCTTT
>TRBJ2-7|NA|NA|17|TRBV28
CASRTSGGAGASYEQYF
TGTGCCAGCAGAACCTCCGGGGGAGCTGGAGCGTCCTACGAGCAGTACTTC
>TRBJ2-4|NA|few|17|TRBV25-1
CASSGSRLTEAKNIQYF
TGTGCCAGCAGTGGAAGTCGATTGACCGAGGCTAAAAACATTCAGTACTTC
>TRBJ2-7|NA|NA|15|TRBV6-6
CASSYAEIRTYEQYF
TGTGCCAGCAGTTACGCTGAGATCCGCACCTACGAGCAGTACTTC
>TRBJ2-2|NA|NA|14|TRBV6-5
CASSYSSLSGELFF
TGTGCCAGCAGTTACTCGTCATTGAGCGGGGAGCTGTTTTTT
>TRBJ1-2|TRBD1|NA|16|TRBV5-1
CASSYQGQGARMGYTF
TGCGCCAGCAGCTACCAGGGACAGGGTGCTCGGATGGGCTACACCTTC
>TRBJ2-5|TRBD1|NA|16|TRBV25-1
CASSEGDRDYGETQYF
TGTGCCAGCAGTGAAGGGGACAGGGATTACGGAGAGACCCAGTACTTC
>TRBJ2-1|NA|once|15|TRBV28
CASSLNRGNYNEQFF
TGTGCCAGCAGTTTAAACCGGGGAAACTACAATGAGCAGTTCTTC
>TRBJ2-4|NA|NA|13|TRBV15
CATGSLAKNIQYF
TGTGCCACCGGCAGCCTAGCCAAAAACATTCAGTACTTC
>TRBJ2-5|TRBD2|NA|18|TRBV7-9
CASSLPPRLAGRVATQYF
TGTGCCAGCAGCTTACCGCCTAGACTAGCTGGGCGGGTAGCGACCCAGTACTTC
>TRBJ1-1|NA|NA|12|TRBV30
CAWNTKNTEAFF
TGTGCCTGGAACACGAAGAACACTGAAGCTTTCTTT
>TRBJ2-7|NA|NA|13|TRBV28
CASSSQGGYEQYF
TGTGCCAGCAGTTCCCAGGGGGGCTACGAGCAGTACTTC
>TRBJ2-3|TRBD1|NA|15|TRBV13
CASSLVDRDTDTQYF
TGTGCCAGCAGCTTAGTGGACAGGGATACAGATACGCAGTATTTT
>TRBJ1-1|NA|NA|15|TRBV7-3
CASSLYAASDTEAFF
TGTGCCAGCAGCTTATATGCCGCATCGGACACTGAAGCTTTCTTT
>TRBJ1-2|NA|NA|13|TRBV12-3/TRBV12-4
CASCYGVPDGYTF
TGTGCCAGCTGCTACGGGGTCCCCGACGGCTACACCTTC
>TRBJ2-7|NA|NA|12|TRBV5-4
CASSRRGVEQYF
TGTGCCAGCAGCCGTCGCGGGGTCGAGCAGTACTTC
>TRBJ1-1|TRBD1|NA|14|TRBV30
CAWSELGGADEAFF
TGTGCCTGGAGCGAATTAGGGGGCGCGGATGAAGCTTTCTTT
>TRBJ1-1|NA|NA|13|TRBV28
CASSLTGNTEAFF
TGTGCCAGCAGTTTGACAGGGAACACTGAAGCTTTCTTT
>TRBJ2-1|NA|NA|15|TRBV9
CASSATGTRDNEQFF
TGTGCCAGCAGCGCCACAGGCACCCGGGACAATGAGCAGTTCTTC
>TRBJ1-2|NA|NA|13|TRBV24-1
CATSDRTDYGYTF
TGTGCCACTTCTGACAGGACGGACTATGGCTACACCTTC
>TRBJ1-2|NA|NA|13|TRBV19
CASSMAGASGYTF
TGTGCCAGTAGTATGGCGGGGGCAAGTGGCTACACCTTC
>TRBJ2-3|TRBD1|NA|15|TRBV2
CASSLGQASTDTQYF
TGTGCCAGCAGTCTAGGACAGGCTAGCACAGATACGCAGTATTTT
>TRBJ1-5|NA|NA|13|TRBV5-1
CASSLGGDQPQHF
TGCGCCAGCAGCTTGGGGGGGGACCAGCCCCAGCATTTT
>TRBJ2-7|TRBD1|NA|14|TRBV10-3
CASSRGWSSYEQYF
TGTGCATCATCCAGGGGGTGGAGCTCCTACGAGCAGTACTTC
>TRBJ1-1|TRBD1|NA|14|TRBV30
CAWTQGQMNTEAFF
TGTGCCTGGACTCAGGGACAGATGAACACTGAAGCTTTCTTT
>TRBJ2-7|NA|once|11|TRBV2
CASSSLREQYF
TGTGCCAGCAGTAGTCTACGCGAGCAGTACTTC
>TRBJ2-5|TRBD2|NA|15|TRBV30
CAWSVGTSGQETQYF
TGTGCCTGGAGTGTAGGGACTAGCGGCCAAGAGACCCAGTACTTC
>TRBJ2-6|NA|once|14|TRBV7-2
CASSFLAGANVLTF
TGTGCCAGCAGCTTCCTAGCGGGGGCCAACGTCCTGACTTTC
>TRBJ1-1|NA|NA|14|TRBV15
CATSRDRGVTEAFF
TGTGCCACCAGCAGAGATCGGGGTGTCACTGAAGCTTTCTTT
>TRBJ2-1|TRBD2|NA|16|TRBV7-3
CASSPWPAGGFNEQFF
TGTGCCAGCAGCCCATGGCCAGCGGGAGGGTTCAATGAGCAGTTCTTC
>TRBJ2-5|TRBD1|NA|15|TRBV20-1
CSASRIGQGSETQYF
TGCAGTGCTAGTCGAATTGGACAGGGGTCAGAGACCCAGTACTTC
>TRBJ1-1|TRBD1|NA|14|TRBV7-3
CASSSTGGNTEAFF
TGTGCCAGCAGCTCAACAGGGGGGAACACTGAAGCTTTCTTT
>TRBJ2-2|TRBD2|NA|18|TRBV4-2
CASSQDPSGSANTGELFF
TGTGCCAGCAGCCAAGATCCTAGCGGGAGTGCGAACACCGGGGAGCTGTTTTTT
>TRBJ2-3|NA|NA|13|TRBV11-3
CASSKGVSDTQYF
TGTGCCAGCAGTAAGGGGGTTTCAGATACGCAGTATTTT
>TRBJ1-1|NA|NA|15|TRBV9
CASSVGSGGVTEAFF
TGTGCCAGCAGCGTAGGAAGCGGGGGCGTCACTGAAGCTTTCTTT
>TRBJ1-5|TRBD1|NA|15|TRBV4-1
CASSAQGMGNQPQHF
TGCGCCAGCAGCGCACAGGGGATGGGAAATCAGCCCCAGCATTTT
>TRBJ1-4|NA|NA|15|TRBV15
CATSRDTGDYEKLFF
TGTGCCACCAGCAGAGACACGGGGGACTATGAAAAACTGTTTTTT
>TRBJ2-1|NA|NA|12|TRBV9
CASSVDFREQFF
TGTGCCAGCAGCGTAGATTTTCGGGAGCAGTTCTTC
>TRBJ2-3|TRBD2|NA|15|TRBV5-1
CASSLGLAGGDTQYF
TGCGCCAGCAGCTTGGGTCTAGCGGGAGGAGATACGCAGTATTTT
>TRBJ2-3|TRBD2|NA|14|TRBV5-1
CASSFSGRLDTQYF
TGCGCCAGCAGCTTTAGCGGGAGATTAGATACGCAGTATTTT
>TRBJ2-3|TRBD2|NA|16|TRBV6-1
CASSVTSGRAIDTQYF
TGTGCCAGCAGTGTAACTAGCGGGAGGGCCATAGATACGCAGTATTTT
>TRBJ1-1|NA|NA|12|TRBV27
CASSLAGAEAFF
TGTGCCAGCAGTTTGGCAGGTGCTGAAGCTTTCTTT
>TRBJ2-1|TRBD2|NA|15|TRBV9
CASSLGTSVLLEQFF
TGTGCCAGCAGCCTAGGGACTAGCGTGTTACTTGAGCAGTTCTTC
>TRBJ2-2|TRBD2|NA|13|TRBV5-4
CAGGREFAGELFF
TGTGCGGGCGGGCGGGAGTTTGCGGGGGAGCTGTTTTTT
>TRBJ2-1|TRBD1|NA|14|TRBV5-1
CASSPRTGGIEQFF
TGCGCCAGCAGCCCACGGACAGGGGGTATTGAGCAGTTCTTC
>TRBJ2-7|TRBD1|once|13|TRBV6-6
CASSPSPGQPRPF
TGTGCCAGCAGTCCCTCTCCGGGACAGCCGCGTCCCTTC
>TRBJ2-7|NA|NA|14|TRBV4-1
CASSPEAQTYEQYF
TGCGCCAGCAGCCCCGAAGCGCAAACCTACGAGCAGTACTTC
>TRBJ1-1|TRBD1|NA|15|TRBV6-5
CASSYWAGTVTEAFF
TGTGCCAGCAGTTACTGGGCCGGGACAGTCACTGAAGCTTTCTTT
>TRBJ2-1|TRBD2|NA|13|TRBV30
CAWTSGAYNEQFF
TGTGCCTGGACTAGCGGGGCTTACAATGAGCAGTTCTTC
>TRBJ2-5|TRBD1|NA|13|TRBV5-1
CASAGQEQETQYF
TGCGCCAGCGCCGGACAGGAGCAAGAGACCCAGTACTTC
>TRBJ1-2|TRBD1|NA|14|TRBV5-4
CASSLQGALGGYTF
TGTGCCAGCAGCTTACAGGGGGCTCTGGGTGGCTACACCTTC
>TRBJ1-1|NA|NA|15|TRBV6-5
CASMRAFNSNTEAFF
TGTGCCAGCATGAGAGCCTTTAACTCGAACACTGAAGCTTTCTTT
>TRBJ1-5|NA|once|13|TRBV29-1
CSGSTGLDQPQHF
TGCAGCGGGTCGACAGGCCTAGATCAGCCCCAGCATTTT
>TRBJ1-1|TRBD1|NA|14|TRBV3-1/TRBV3-2
CASRRTGINTEAFF
TGTGCCAGCAGGAGGACAGGGATAAACACTGAAGCTTTCTTT